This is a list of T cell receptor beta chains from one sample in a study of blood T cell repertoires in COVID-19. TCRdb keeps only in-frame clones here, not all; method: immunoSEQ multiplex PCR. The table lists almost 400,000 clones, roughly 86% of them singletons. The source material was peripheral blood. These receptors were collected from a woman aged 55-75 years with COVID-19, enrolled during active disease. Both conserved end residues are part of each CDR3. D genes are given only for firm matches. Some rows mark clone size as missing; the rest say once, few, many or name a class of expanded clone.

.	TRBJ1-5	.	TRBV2	CASSVRNSNQPQHF	TGTGCCAGCAGCGTTCGTAATAGCAATCAGCCCCAGCATTTT
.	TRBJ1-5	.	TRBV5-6	CASQRGYSGQPQHF	TGTGCCAGCCAGCGGGGGTATTCAGGGCAGCCCCAGCATTTT
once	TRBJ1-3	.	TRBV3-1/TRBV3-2	CASSNRQVSSGNTIYF	TGTGCCAGCAGCAACAGACAGGTTTCCTCTGGAAACACCATATATTTT
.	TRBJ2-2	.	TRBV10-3	CAIRRGPNTGELFF	TGTGCCATCAGGCGGGGGCCGAACACCGGGGAGCTGTTTTTT
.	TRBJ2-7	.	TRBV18	CASSPMVLHRGEQYF	TGTGCCAGCTCGCCAATGGTTTTACATAGGGGCGAGCAGTACTTC
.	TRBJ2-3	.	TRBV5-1	CASSLEGSEAQYF	TGCGCCAGCAGCTTGGAGGGGTCAGAAGCGCAGTATTTT
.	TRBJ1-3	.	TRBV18	CASSPIPESGNTIYF	TGTGCCAGCTCACCAATTCCGGAGTCTGGAAACACCATATATTTT
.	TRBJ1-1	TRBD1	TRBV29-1	CSVGQGGIEAFF	TGCAGCGTGGGACAGGGGGGGATTGAAGCTTTCTTT
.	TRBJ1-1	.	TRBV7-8	CASSLVGNTEAFF	TGTGCCAGCAGCTTAGTCGGGAACACTGAAGCTTTCTTT
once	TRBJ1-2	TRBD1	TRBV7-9	CASSPRDRANGYTF	TGTGCCAGCAGTCCAAGGGACAGGGCGAATGGCTACACCTTC
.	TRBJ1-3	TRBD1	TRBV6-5	CASSRDRGGNTIYF	TGTGCCAGCAGTCGGGACAGGGGCGGAAACACCATATATTTT
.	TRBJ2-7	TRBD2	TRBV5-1	CASSLGAGGYEQYF	TGCGCCAGCAGCTTGGGAGCGGGGGGCTACGAGCAGTACTTC
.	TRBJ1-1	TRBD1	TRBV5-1	CASSLGTGGIMNTEAFF	TGCGCCAGCAGCTTGGGGACAGGTGGGATAATGAACACTGAAGCTTTCTTT
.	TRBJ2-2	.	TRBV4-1	CASSSRETGLDTGELFF	TGCGCCAGCAGCTCCCGAGAAACAGGGCTTGACACCGGGGAGCTGTTTTTT
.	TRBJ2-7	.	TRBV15	CATSRSGDWAVYEQYF	TGTGCCACCAGCAGATCAGGGGATTGGGCCGTCTACGAGCAGTACTTC
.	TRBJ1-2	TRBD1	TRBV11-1	CASSKDRVGYGYTF	TGTGCCAGCAGCAAAGACAGGGTGGGCTATGGCTACACCTTC
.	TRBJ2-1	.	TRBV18	CASSPQGGDYNEQFF	TGTGCCAGCTCACCACAGGGGGGGGACTACAATGAGCAGTTCTTC
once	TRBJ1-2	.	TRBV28	CASSLTGSANYGYTF	TGTGCCAGCAGCCTTACAGGGTCGGCTAACTATGGCTACACCTTC
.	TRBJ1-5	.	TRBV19	CASSINYWQPQHF	TGTGCCAGTAGTATAAACTACTGGCAGCCCCAGCATTTT
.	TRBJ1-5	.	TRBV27	CASSPRSPRVQPQHF	TGTGCCAGCAGTCCGCGATCGCCCAGGGTGCAGCCCCAGCATTTT
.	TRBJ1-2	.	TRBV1	CTSSQWGDYGYTF	TGCACCAGCAGCCAGTGGGGGGACTATGGCTACACCTTC
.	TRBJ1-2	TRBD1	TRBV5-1	CASSPGTEHLSRGYTF	TGCGCCAGCAGCCCGGGGACAGAACATCTATCACGGGGCTACACCTTC
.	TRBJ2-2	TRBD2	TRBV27	CASRRTSGTGELFF	TGTGCCAGCAGAAGGACTAGCGGCACCGGGGAGCTGTTTTTT
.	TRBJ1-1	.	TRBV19	CASSIGVAGNTEAFF	TGTGCCAGTAGTATCGGAGTGGCGGGAAACACTGAAGCTTTCTTT
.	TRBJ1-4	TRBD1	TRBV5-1	CASSAYPAGGNEKLFF	TGCGCCAGCAGCGCTTACCCGGCAGGGGGAAATGAAAAACTGTTTTTT
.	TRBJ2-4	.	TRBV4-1	CASSQETSLAKNIQYF	TGCGCCAGCAGCCAAGAGACAAGTCTAGCCAAAAACATTCAGTACTTC
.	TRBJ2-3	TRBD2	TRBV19	CASRLRGMADTQYF	TGTGCCAGTAGGCTGCGGGGGATGGCAGATACGCAGTATTTT
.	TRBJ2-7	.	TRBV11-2	CASSFAAGGYEQYF	TGTGCCAGCAGCTTCGCGGCCGGCGGGTACGAGCAGTACTTC
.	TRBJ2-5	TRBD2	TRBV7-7	CASSLAIAGVGTQYF	TGTGCTAGCAGCTTAGCGATAGCGGGGGTAGGAACCCAGTACTTC
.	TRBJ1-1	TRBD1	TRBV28	CASSSTGGGKTEAFF	TGTGCCAGCAGTTCGACAGGGGGCGGGAAGACTGAAGCTTTCTTT
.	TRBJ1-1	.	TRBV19	CASSGTVNTEAFF	TGTGCCAGTAGTGGTACAGTGAACACTGAAGCTTTCTTT
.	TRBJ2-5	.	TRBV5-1	CASSLETGSARIQETQYF	TGCGCCAGCAGCTTGGAAACAGGCTCAGCTAGAATCCAAGAGACCCAGTACTTC
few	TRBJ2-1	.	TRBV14	CASSLGLYNEQFF	TGTGCCAGCAGCCTTGGACTGTACAATGAGCAGTTCTTC
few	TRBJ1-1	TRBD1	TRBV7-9	CASSPQGVAEAFF	TGTGCCAGCAGCCCCCAGGGGGTCGCTGAAGCTTTCTTT
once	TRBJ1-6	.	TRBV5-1	CASSLAPDPGVLRPLHF	TGCGCCAGCAGCTTAGCCCCCGATCCAGGGGTCCTTCGGCCCCTCCACTTT
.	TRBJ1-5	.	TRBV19	CASSMSGRGKQPQHF	TGTGCCAGTAGTATGTCAGGAAGGGGAAAACAGCCCCAGCATTTT
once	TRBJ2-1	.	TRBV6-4	CASSSTYSAEQFF	TGTGCCAGCAGTTCCACCTATAGCGCTGAGCAGTTCTTC
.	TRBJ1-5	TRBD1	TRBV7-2	CASSFTGGGDQPQHF	TGTGCCAGCAGCTTCACAGGGGGAGGGGATCAGCCCCAGCATTTT
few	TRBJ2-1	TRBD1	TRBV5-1	CASSLGPQTGVLNEQFF	TGCGCCAGCAGCTTGGGACCCCAGACAGGGGTCTTGAATGAGCAGTTCTTC
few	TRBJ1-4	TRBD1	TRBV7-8	CASSLVEGAATNEKLFF	TGTGCCAGCAGCTTAGTAGAGGGGGCGGCAACTAATGAAAAACTGTTTTTT
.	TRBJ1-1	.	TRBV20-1	CTTGRLSAFF	TGCACCACCGGGAGGTTAAGCGCTTTCTTT
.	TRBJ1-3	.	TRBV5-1	CASRSGTRRGHSGNTIYF	TGCGCCAGCAGGAGCGGAACAAGGCGGGGTCACTCTGGAAACACCATATATTTT
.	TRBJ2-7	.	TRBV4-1	CASSLRGQGEQYF	TGCGCCAGCAGCCTCCGAGGCCAGGGCGAGCAGTACTTC
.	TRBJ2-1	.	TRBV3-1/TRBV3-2	CASSQMTGSYNEQFF	TGTGCCAGCAGCCAAATGACAGGTTCCTACAATGAGCAGTTCTTC
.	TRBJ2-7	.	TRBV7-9	CASSSPLATTSYEQYF	TGTGCCAGCAGCTCCCCCCTGGCGACTACCTCCTACGAGCAGTACTTC
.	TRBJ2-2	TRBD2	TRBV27	CASSNFPGLAGGRTGELFF	TGTGCCAGCAGTAATTTCCCGGGACTAGCGGGGGGGCGCACCGGGGAGCTGTTTTTT
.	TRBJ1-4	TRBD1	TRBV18	CASSPSTGLYEKLFF	TGTGCCAGCTCACCCTCGACAGGGTTGTACGAAAAACTGTTTTTT
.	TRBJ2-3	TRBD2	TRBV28	CASAGRTSGGAQYF	TGTGCCAGCGCCGGGAGGACTAGCGGGGGGGCCCAGTATTTT
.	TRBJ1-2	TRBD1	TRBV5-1	CASSPGQGTYGYTF	TGCGCCAGCAGCCCAGGACAGGGGACCTATGGCTACACCTTC